Given below is one TCR beta chain in context. The read terminates 3 residues ahead of where the CDR3 ends, so the germline J gene completes it. This entry is derived from a study of T cells in women clearing cervical HPV infection. CDR3 length: 14 residues. The germline V gene encodes CDR1 SGHRS and CDR2 YFSETQ. After removal of 4 bases from V and 6 bases from J, the junction contained 7 bases not matched to a gene. The assay was immunoSEQ multiplex PCR, and TCRdb's table has in-frame clones only and misses some. The sample holds about 33,000 clones. J is TRBJ2-7 and V is TRBV5-1; 10 bases are a match to TRBD1. The material sequenced was blood buffy coat. This TCR was recovered from a woman aged 18 to 75 with a cervical HPV16 infection that either progressed to CIN3+ or cleared (not recorded which). The sequenced CDR3 bases are TGCGCCAGCAGCCCGGGACAGGGGAGCTTCGAG. Its protein product is CASSPGQGSFE. The whole CDR3 sequence reads CASSPGQGSFEQYF.